This T cell receptor beta chain was found in a study of T cell repertoires in cytomegalovirus infection. Study-level information: Carrying CMV and the relevant HLA type showed in public TCR beta signatures.

TCRdb fed the reads into MiXCR, producing one record per CDR3 protein. The sample records about 260,000 distinct CDR3 sequences, around 13% being singletons. Germline CDR1 LGHDT, CDR2 YNNKEL (reference sequence). The trim removed 0 bases at V and 9 bases at J, leaving 1 base unmatched. The CDR3 runs to 13 residues. In regard to this clonotype: Its antigen is not identified.

Study findings and constraints: Accumulated public TCR beta family frequency recognized individuals carrying CMV together with the relevant HLA. The response measured ex vivo was dominated by TCR beta clonotypes (HLA-C-restricted and CMV-specific).

The chain combines TRBV3-1 with TRBJ2-1; 8 bases align to TRBD1. The sequenced sample consisted of PBMCs. The TCR sequence derives from a human donor in good health (CMV status not recorded). Some clones in this sample may be carry-over from other donors' samples. CDR3 DNA: TGTGCCAGCAGCCAAGACAGGGGGCGTGAGCAGTTCTTC. This sequence encodes CASSQDRGREQFF.